This TCR beta chain was identified in a study of blood T cell repertoires in COVID-19. The overall study: Material from acute and convalescent COVID-19 was sourced from the United States, Italy and Spain. The analysed material was cDNA or gDNA that came from T cells, B-cell-depleted T cells, or PBMCs.

The CDR3 loop spans 15 amino acids. Germline V CDR1 and CDR2: LNHNV, YYDKDF (reference sequence). Trimming took 7 bases from V and 3 from J, leaving 17 bases between them. The protocol was immunoSEQ multiplex PCR, while the TCRdb copy is restricted to in-frame clones and leaves out a portion. In the table there are some 190,000 clones, 75% to 90% of which are singletons. This receptor was taken from a man aged 55-75 years with acute or convalescent COVID-19. The sample taken for sequencing was peripheral blood. V gene TRBV15 combines with J gene TRBJ2-3; D is perhaps TRBD1 (6 bases). The CDR3 nucleotides read TGTGCCACCACAGCTTCCAGGGGTTTAACAGATACGCAGTATTTT. Amino acids: CATTASRGLTDTQYF. Supplemented by reference TRBV15 and TRBJ2-3, the full variable domain reads DAMVIQNPRYQVTQFGKPVTLSCSQTLNHNVMYWYQQKSSQAPKLLFHYYDKDFNNEADTPDNFQSRRPNTSFCFLDIRSPGLGDTAMYLCATTASRGLTDTQYFGPGTRLTVL.